These 18 T cell receptor beta chains originate from one sample sequenced in a study of cytomegalovirus exposure and HLA in healthy donors. Data came from immunoSEQ multiplex PCR; TCRdb stores just in-frame clones and leaves some out. The sample lists 150,000 or so clones; 84% were seen once. Input material: PBMCs. Receptors were obtained from a man in his thirties or forties in good health and CMV-seropositive.

This clone was seen only once. This chain uses TRBV11-2 with TRBJ2-5, with TRBD1 matching 7 bases. The CDR3 loop spans 15 amino acids. Germline V lookup: CDR1 SGHAT, CDR2 FQNNGV. The V and J ends lost 5 bases and 1 base, in that order; junction bases with no gene match: 7. The CDR3 sequence: CASSPRDRIQETQYF. In DNA, the CDR3 is TGTGCCAGCAGCCCCCGGGACAGAATCCAAGAGACCCAGTACTTC.

Remarks on this clone: Other DNA variants within this sample encode the same CDR3. The chain carries TRBV9 and TRBJ2-1; TRBD2 aligns across 7 bases. With 2 bases clipped from V and 7 bases from J, the junction kept 3 bases outside the gene matches. The CDR3 has 13 amino acids. Germline V gene lookup returns CDR1 SGDLS and CDR2 YYNGEE. CDR3 nucleotide sequence: TGTGCCAGCAGCGTGTCCGGGGGGAATGAGCAGTTCTTC. Translating gives CASSVSGGNEQFF.

The CDR3 bases are TGTGCCTGGAGTGTAGGAGGGGCTGGAAACACCATATATTTT. Protein sequence: CAWSVGGAGNTIYF. The J gene is TRBJ1-3, the V gene TRBV30; possibly TRBD1 for D (5 bases). Trimming removed 0 bases at V and 2 bases at J, with 8 bases between. This CDR3 region has 14 residues. Per germline, CDR1 GTSNPN and CDR2 SVGIG (reference sequence).

This clone showed up just once. The V and J genes are TRBV28 and TRBJ1-1; no definite D call. The V and J ends lost 4 bases and 1 base respectively, with 10 bases between them. The CDR3 spans 14 residues. Germline CDR1 and CDR2: MDHEN and SYDVKM. The CDR3 nucleotides are TGTGCCAGCAGTTCTCCAGTATCGAACACTGAAGCTTTCTTT. It codes for CASSSPVSNTEAFF.

V usage is TRBV7-9 and J usage is TRBJ1-1; the match to TRBD1 covers 8 bases. The length of the CDR3 is 14 residues. CDR1 SEHNR and CDR2 FQNEAQ come from the germline V gene (reference sequence). J lost 6 bases, V lost 5 bases, and 8 bases had no gene match. The CDR3 DNA sequence: TGTGCCAGCAGCGCACAGGGGGGGTACGCTGAAGCTTTCTTT. Translated: CASSAQGGYAEAFF.

This clone was detected only once. The rearrangement uses TRBV27 and TRBJ2-5, with a weak D call TRBD2 (7 bases). The ends were cut back, 1 base at V and 5 bases at J, with 14 bases in the middle. The germline V gene has CDR1 MNHEY and CDR2 SMNVEV (reference sequence). The CDR3 covers 15 residues. CDR3 DNA sequence: TGTGCCAGCAGTTTATGGCGGGGGCGCGAGGAGACCCAGTACTTC. It translates to CASSLWRGREETQYF.

V usage is TRBV11-3 and J usage is TRBJ2-1, with 15 nucleotides matching TRBD2. The CDR3 is 15 residues long. V lost 5 bases and J lost 8; bases outside the gene matches: 4. CDR1 is SGHNT and CDR2 is YENEEA in the germline V gene. The CDR3 nucleotides are TGTGCCAGCAGCGTCGGACTAGCGGGGGGGCATGAGCAGTTCTTC. This codes for CASSVGLAGGHEQFF.

This chain joins TRBV2 and TRBJ1-4; D perhaps matches TRBD1 (5 bases). The germline gives CDR1 SNHLY, CDR2 FYNNEI. Trimming left V 4 bases short and J 8 bases short, with 14 bases between. This CDR3 is built from 14 residues. CDR3 bases: TGTGCCAGCAGTGTACAGGTAGAGGCAGAAAAACTGTTTTTT. It encodes CASSVQVEAEKLFF. Combining the CDR3 with reference TRBV2 and TRBJ1-4 gives the whole variable domain EPEVTQTPSHQVTQMGQEVILRCVPISNHLYFYWYRQILGQKVEFLVSFYNNEISEKSEIFDDQFSVERPDGSNFTLKIRSTKLEDSAMYFCASSVQVEAEKLFFGSGTQLSVL.

This clone has just one count. This chain uses TRBV5-1 with TRBJ2-5; 7 bases map to TRBD2. V gave up 6 bases and J gave up 1 base; unmatched junction bases: 12. The CDR3 covers 16 residues. Germline CDR1 SGHRS, CDR2 YFSETQ. CDR3 coding DNA: TGCGCCAGCAACCCGACTAGCCCAGTACCCCAAGAGACCCAGTACTTC. This encodes CASNPTSPVPQETQYF.

The chain carries TRBV9 and TRBJ2-7, with D maybe TRBD1 (5 bases). V gave up 2 bases and J gave up 0 bases, with 9 bases separating them. From germline, CDR1 is SGDLS and CDR2 YYNGEE. The CDR3 has 14 amino acids. CDR3 nucleotides: TGTGCCAGCAGCGTCGACAGATACTCCTACGAGCAGTACTTC. Encoded protein: CASSVDRYSYEQYF.

The rearrangement links TRBV11-1 to TRBJ2-7; TRBD2 agrees at 9 bases. Germline V CDR1 and CDR2: SGHAT, FQDESV (reference sequence). The junction had 3 bases not matched to a gene; V was cut back by 6 bases and J by 3 bases. This CDR3 is 13 amino acids long. The CDR3 loop is CASSRSGSYEQYF. CDR3 DNA: TGTGCCAGCAGTCGTAGCGGGAGCTACGAGCAGTACTTC.

The chain employs TRBV19 and TRBJ2-3; D might be TRBD2 (5 bases). Germline lookup yields CDR1 LNHDA and CDR2 SQIVND (reference sequence). The germline V and J ends were trimmed by 1 base and 1 base, with 6 bases remaining between them. The CDR3 contains 14 residues. The CDR3 loop reads CASSIGAGTDTQYF. The CDR3 DNA is TGTGCCAGTAGTATAGGAGCGGGCACAGATACGCAGTATTTT.

The CDR3 loop is CASRRWSSSTDTQYF. The CDR3 DNA reads as TGTGCCAGCAGACGATGGAGTTCTAGCACAGATACGCAGTATTTT. The chain is built from TRBV28 and TRBJ2-3; no clear D gene. This CDR3 has 15 amino acids. From germline, CDR1 is MDHEN and CDR2 SYDVKM. The V and J ends lost 6 bases and 0 bases respectively, with 13 bases between them.

The chain carries TRBV30 and TRBJ1-1; unclear D gene. V was shortened by 0 bases and J by 6 bases, with 8 bases between the two germline ends. Looked up from germline, CDR1 is GTSNPN and CDR2 is SVGIG (reference sequence). This CDR3 contains 12 residues. The CDR3, as DNA: TGTGCCTGGAGTGTTCTCCGTTCTGAAGCTTTCTTT. Its translation: CAWSVLRSEAFF.

This clone was counted between two and nine times. This chain uses TRBV6-5 with TRBJ1-2; D ambiguous. Germline V CDR1 and CDR2: MNHEY, SVGAGI. The CDR3 is made up of 12 amino acids. Trimming shortened V by 6 bases and J by 3 bases, and 8 bases separated the two germline ends. The CDR3 protein is CASRTEDYGYTF. CDR3 in DNA: TGTGCCAGCAGAACGGAGGACTATGGCTACACCTTC.

In its sample, this clone was seen a few times. V is TRBV18 and J is TRBJ2-7, with D possibly matching TRBD1 (6 bases). The germline V and J ends were trimmed by 2 bases and 6 bases, with 11 bases remaining between them. CDR1 and CDR2 from the germline V gene are KGHSH and LQKENI. This CDR3 has 13 amino acids. The CDR3 protein is CASSPGSGVEQYF. The CDR3 nucleotides read TGTGCCAGCTCACCAGGTTCAGGGGTCGAGCAGTACTTC. Drawing the rest from reference TRBV18 and TRBJ2-7, the complete variable domain is NAGVMQNPRHLVRRRGQEARLRCSPMKGHSHVYWYRQLPEEGLKFMVYLQKENIIDESGMPKERFSAEFPKEGPSILRIQQVVRGDSAAYFCASSPGSGVEQYFGPGTRLTVT.

This chain uses TRBV30 with TRBJ2-7, with 12 bases lining up with TRBD2. After removal of 5 bases from V and 0 bases from J, the junction contained 5 bases not matched to a gene. This CDR3 spans 15 amino acids. Germline assignment: CDR1 GTSNPN and CDR2 SVGIG (reference sequence). CDR3 sequence reads: CAWSGLAGSSYEQYF. For the CDR3, the DNA is TGTGCCTGGTCCGGACTAGCGGGGAGCTCCTACGAGCAGTACTTC.

The chain's CDR3 is CATTWVGSNQPQHF. DNA for the CDR3: TGTGCCACTACGTGGGTCGGGAGCAATCAGCCCCAGCATTTT. This rearrangement joins TRBV19 to TRBJ1-5; no clear D. Germline V gene data show CDR1 as LNHDA and CDR2 as SQIVND (reference sequence). The V and J ends lost 10 bases and 1 base respectively, with 14 bases between them. This CDR3 region has 14 residues.